This T cell receptor (beta chain) derives from a study of cytomegalovirus exposure and HLA in healthy donors. Study findings and constraints: Analysis performed later found 16,951 TCR beta sequences associated with HLA alleles at 0.05 false discovery rate.

As to this clone: Its target is not known.

Germline CDR1 and CDR2: SGDLS and YYNGEE. The trim removed 0 bases at V and 4 bases at J, leaving 4 bases unmatched. The CDR3 has 16 amino acids. PCR used 60 Vbeta primers and 13 Jbeta primers. The table came from immunoSEQ multiplex PCR; TCRdb's copy has only in-frame clones and leaves some out. Among under 200,000 clones, about 13% were seen once, and the ten largest hold 7.8%. The sequenced material came from PBMCs. This sequence joins TRBV9 and TRBJ2-3; 11 bases line up with TRBD1. This sequence originates from a man in his forties or fifties in good health and CMV-seropositive. CDR3 sequence reads: CASSVGDRGWSDTQYF. In DNA, the CDR3 is TGTGCCAGCAGCGTAGGGGACAGGGGGTGGTCAGATACGCAGTATTTT.